Here is one T cell receptor (beta chain) with its context. This clone has a handful of counts. Its antigen is currently not known. No base quality values were provided; no much bigger clone lies one nucleotide off. TCRbeta CDR3 regions were amplified from genomic DNA using the immunoSEQ Assay, a bias-controlled multiplex PCR. Turning to the authors' computational methods: The number of nucleated cells in each sample was estimated from the amplification of reference gene primers within the assay. Sequence reads were collapsed and filtered to measure the absolute abundance of every unique TCRbeta CDR3 rearrangement. For each sample, productive Simpson clonality was calculated as the square root of Simpson's diversity index across productive rearrangements. TCRdb holds this immuneACCESS table with in-frame rearrangements only. Some clones are missing; in checked studies, unresolved V genes explain under half, and the rest has no known cause. Clone size and the V and J calls come from that table; the DNA yielded D and trimming. Recorded for this sample are approximately 260,000 clones; 75% to 90% of them occurred a single time. Of the sample, over 6% falls within the top ten clones.

Trimming removed 0 bases from V and 2 bases from J, leaving 5 bases between the germline ends. CDR1 and CDR2 are drawn from the germline V gene: SGHDT, YYEEEE. The CDR3 runs 14 residues from the cysteine to the phenylalanine. The sequence is cut down to CDR3 DNA, 42 bases in frame from base 1. The data are from a study of blood T cell repertoires in COVID-19 (dated by TCRdb to the early 2020s). Background for the entire study: The collaborator samples originated in the United States, Italy and Spain and spanned the acute and convalescent phases of COVID-19. The material from the prospective study consisted of cDNA or gDNA derived from T cells, B-cell-depleted T cells, or PBMCs. Deeply sampled blood TCRbeta repertoires from subjects exposed to, actively infected with, or recovered from COVID-19 were included in the dataset. The repertoires were made available in a free public database intended to serve as a resource for research on the immune response to SARS-CoV-2. Samples came from the ongoing ImmuneRACE study (first 160 participants) plus 1,254 subjects from 6 global collaborators. A de-identified subject ID, COVID-19 status, age in years and sex were almost always included in the sample metadata. Where available, HLA class I and class II types were taken from metadata supplied by the sample provider and were not determined by assay-based typing.

On the study overall, not on this receptor specifically: The amount of clinical and demographic metadata varied by source and participant and was provided uncurated.

Participants in the prospective study were aged roughly 18 to 100 years, lived in 20 to 25 United States geographic areas, and enrolled through a virtual design. To assign participants to cohorts, the prospective study relied on clinical history that participants themselves reported in a screening survey and a study questionnaire. In the prospective study, whole blood, serum and a nasopharyngeal or oropharyngeal swab were collected from each participant by mobile phlebotomists. Additional blood draws and questionnaires over a 2-month period could optionally be provided by prospective study participants. Prospective study blood samples were shipped either frozen or at room temperature before DNA extraction.

Specimen: PBMCs or T cells enriched from blood (not recorded which). The sequence joins TRBV5-6 to TRBJ2-2; no D segment can be confidently identified. This receptor was obtained from a woman in her 30s with acute COVID-19. The bases are TGTGCCAGCAGCTTGGTCGTTAACACCGGGGAGCTGTTTTTT. Its translation reads: CASSLVVNTGELFF. The full variable domain, with segments outside the CDR3 supplied by the reference TRBV5-6 and TRBJ2-2 proteins, appears as DAGVTQSPTHLIKTRGQQVTLRCSPKSGHDTVSWYQQALGQGPQFIFQYYEEEERQRGNFPDRFSGHQFPNYSSELNVNALLLGDSALYLCASSLVVNTGELFFGEGSRLTVL.